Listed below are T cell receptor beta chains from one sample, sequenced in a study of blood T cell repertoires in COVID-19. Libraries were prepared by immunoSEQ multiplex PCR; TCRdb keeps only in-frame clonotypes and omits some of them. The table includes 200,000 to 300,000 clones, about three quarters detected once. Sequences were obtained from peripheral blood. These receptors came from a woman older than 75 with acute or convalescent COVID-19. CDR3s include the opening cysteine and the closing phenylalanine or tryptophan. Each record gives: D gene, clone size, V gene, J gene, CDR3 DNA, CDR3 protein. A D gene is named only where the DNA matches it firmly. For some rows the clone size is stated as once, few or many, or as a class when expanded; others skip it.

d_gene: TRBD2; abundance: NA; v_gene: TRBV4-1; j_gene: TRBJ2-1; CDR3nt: TGCGCCAGCAGCACCGGACTAGCGGGGGCCTACAATGAGCAGTTCTTC; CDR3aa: CASSTGLAGAYNEQFF
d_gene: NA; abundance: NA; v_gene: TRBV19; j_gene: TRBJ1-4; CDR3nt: TGTGCCAGTAGTTTCAGAGCTCCGGAGGAAAAACTGTTTTTT; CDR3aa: CASSFRAPEEKLFF
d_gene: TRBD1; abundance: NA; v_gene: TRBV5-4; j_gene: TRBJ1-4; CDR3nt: TGTGCCAGCAGCATACCGGGACAGGGTGAAAAACTGTTTTTT; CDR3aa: CASSIPGQGEKLFF
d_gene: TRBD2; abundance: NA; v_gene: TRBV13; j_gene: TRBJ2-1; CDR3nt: TGTGCCAGCAGCTTATCCAGACTAGCGGGAGTCGGGGGGCAGTTCTTC; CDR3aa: CASSLSRLAGVGGQFF
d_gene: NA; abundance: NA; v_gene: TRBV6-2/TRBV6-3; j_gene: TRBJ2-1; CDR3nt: TGTGCCAGCAGTTCCGACAGCTACAATGAGCAGTTCTTC; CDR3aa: CASSSDSYNEQFF
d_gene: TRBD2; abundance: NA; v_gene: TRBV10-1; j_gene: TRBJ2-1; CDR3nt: TGCGCCAGCGGACTAGCGGCGAATGAGCAGTTCTTC; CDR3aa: CASGLAANEQFF
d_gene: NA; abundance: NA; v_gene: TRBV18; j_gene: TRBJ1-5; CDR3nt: TGTGCCAGTCACGCCGGGAGTAATCAGCCCCAGCATTTT; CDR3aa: CASHAGSNQPQHF
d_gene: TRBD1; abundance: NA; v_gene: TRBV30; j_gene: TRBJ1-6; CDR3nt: TGTGCCTGGAGGCCCCAGGGACAGCATAATTCACCCCTCCACTTT; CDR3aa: CAWRPQGQHNSPLHF
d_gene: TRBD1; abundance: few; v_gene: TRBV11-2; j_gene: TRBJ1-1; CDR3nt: TGTGCCAGCAGCTTTTCCGGGACAGGGCTCGAAGCTTTCTTT; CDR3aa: CASSFSGTGLEAFF
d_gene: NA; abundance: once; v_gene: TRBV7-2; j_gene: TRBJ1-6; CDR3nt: TGTGCCAGCAGCCCATATCCCAGGTATTCACCCCTCCACTTT; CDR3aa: CASSPYPRYSPLHF
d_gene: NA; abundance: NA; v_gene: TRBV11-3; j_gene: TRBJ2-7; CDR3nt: TGTGCCAGCAGCTTAGGCGGAGGTGGGCCTATCGAGCAGTACTTC; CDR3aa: CASSLGGGGPIEQYF
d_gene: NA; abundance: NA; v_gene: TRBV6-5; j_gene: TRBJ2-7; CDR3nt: TGTGCCAGCAGACCCTACCGACAGTCCTACGAGCAGTACTTC; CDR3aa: CASRPYRQSYEQYF
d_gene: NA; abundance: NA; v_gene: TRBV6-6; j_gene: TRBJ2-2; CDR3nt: TGTGCCAGCAGTTCCCAGACTAGGTACACCGGGGAGCTGTTTTTT; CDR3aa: CASSSQTRYTGELFF
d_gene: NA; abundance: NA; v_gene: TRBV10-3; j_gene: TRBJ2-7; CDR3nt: TGTGCCACCGTAGCGGGACAGGGTTTCTACGAGCAGTACTTC; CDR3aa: CATVAGQGFYEQYF
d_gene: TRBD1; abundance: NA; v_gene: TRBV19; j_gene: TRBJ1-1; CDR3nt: TGTGCCAGTTCCCGACTCTCCGGGACAGGGGGGGGCACTGAAGCTTTCTTT; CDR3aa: CASSRLSGTGGGTEAFF
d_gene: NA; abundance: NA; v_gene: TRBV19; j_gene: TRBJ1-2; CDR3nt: TGTGCCAGTAGGCTCCCGGGGGGCAGCTATGGCTACACCTTC; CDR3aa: CASRLPGGSYGYTF
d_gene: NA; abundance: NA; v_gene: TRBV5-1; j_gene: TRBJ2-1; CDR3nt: TGCGCCAGCAGCTTGGCGGGATACTCCTACAATGAGCAGTTCTTC; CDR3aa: CASSLAGYSYNEQFF
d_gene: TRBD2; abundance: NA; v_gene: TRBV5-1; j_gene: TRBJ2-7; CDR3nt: TGCGCCAGCAGCTTGGCCGCTAGCGGGAACTCCTACGAGCAGTACTTC; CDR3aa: CASSLAASGNSYEQYF
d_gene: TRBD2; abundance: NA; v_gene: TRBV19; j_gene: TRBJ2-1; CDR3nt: TGTGCCAGTAGTATCTTAGCGGGGGCGACCTACAATGAGCAGTTCTTC; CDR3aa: CASSILAGATYNEQFF
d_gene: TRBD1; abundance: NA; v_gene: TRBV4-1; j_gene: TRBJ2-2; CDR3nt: TGCGCCAGCAGCCAAGAATCGGGACAGACCAACACCGGGGAGCTGTTTTTT; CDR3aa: CASSQESGQTNTGELFF
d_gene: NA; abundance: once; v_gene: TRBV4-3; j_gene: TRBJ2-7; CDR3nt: TGCGCCAGCAGCCAAGATCGTAGCAGCACCTACGAGCAGTACTTC; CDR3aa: CASSQDRSSTYEQYF
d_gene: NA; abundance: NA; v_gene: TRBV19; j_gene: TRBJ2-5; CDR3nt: TGTGCCAGTAGTATAGAAGGGCGGGACCTAGAGACCCAGTACTTC; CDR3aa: CASSIEGRDLETQYF
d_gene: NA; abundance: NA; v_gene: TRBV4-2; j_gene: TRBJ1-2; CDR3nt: TGTGCCAGCAGCCAGGAGAACTATGGCTACACCTTC; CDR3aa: CASSQENYGYTF
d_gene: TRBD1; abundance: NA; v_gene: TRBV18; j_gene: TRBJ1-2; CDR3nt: TGTGCCAGCTCCCCAGGACAGGGTAGTAGCTACACCTTC; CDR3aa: CASSPGQGSSYTF
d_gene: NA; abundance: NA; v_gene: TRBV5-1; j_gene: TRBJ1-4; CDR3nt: TGCGCCAGCAGCTTGTCCGGGACAAGGGGCGCAGAGGAAAAACTGTTTTTT; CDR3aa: CASSLSGTRGAEEKLFF
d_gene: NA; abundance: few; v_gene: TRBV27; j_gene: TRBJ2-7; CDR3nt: TGTGCCAGCAGTTTACAACCCCCCCGCAGGGTCGGCTCCTACGAGCAGTACTTC; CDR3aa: CASSLQPPRRVGSYEQYF
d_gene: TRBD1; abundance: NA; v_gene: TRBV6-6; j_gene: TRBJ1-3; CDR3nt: TGTGCCAGCAGTTACGGAGACAGGGCCCAAGGAAACACCATATATTTT; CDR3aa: CASSYGDRAQGNTIYF
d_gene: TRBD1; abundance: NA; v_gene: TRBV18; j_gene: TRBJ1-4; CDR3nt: TGTGCCAGCTCGGGCGGACAGGGGCGGGCTGAAAAACTGTTTTTT; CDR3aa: CASSGGQGRAEKLFF
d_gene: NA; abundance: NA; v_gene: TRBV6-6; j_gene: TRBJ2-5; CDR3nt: TGTGCCAGCAGTTACTCGAGTCGGCAAGAGACCCAGTACTTC; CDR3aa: CASSYSSRQETQYF
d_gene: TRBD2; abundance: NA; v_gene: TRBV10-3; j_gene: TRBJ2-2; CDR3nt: TGTGCCATCAGTGCTGCTAGCGGGGGGGCATACTGGGCCGGGGAGCTGTTTTTT; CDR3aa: CAISAASGGAYWAGELFF
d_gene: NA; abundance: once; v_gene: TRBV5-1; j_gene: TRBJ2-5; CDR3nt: TGCGCCAGCAGCCCACAGACAGGGAGGGAGACCCAGTACTTC; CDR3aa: CASSPQTGRETQYF
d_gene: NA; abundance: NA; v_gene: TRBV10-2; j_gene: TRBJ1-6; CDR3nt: TGCGCCAGCAGTGAGTCGACTGCGCTAATTCTACCCCTCCACTTT; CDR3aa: CASSESTALILPLHF
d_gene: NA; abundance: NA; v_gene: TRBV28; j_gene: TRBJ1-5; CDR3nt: TGTGCCAGCAGCATCCTTTTGGGGGCGCGCTATCAGCCCCAGCATTTT; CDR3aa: CASSILLGARYQPQHF
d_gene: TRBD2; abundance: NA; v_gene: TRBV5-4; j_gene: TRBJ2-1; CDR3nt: TGTGCCAGCAGCTTGGTTGCGGGGGGTGAAAATGAGCAGTTCTTC; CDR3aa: CASSLVAGGENEQFF
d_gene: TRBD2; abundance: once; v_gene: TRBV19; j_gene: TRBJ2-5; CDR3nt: TGTGCCAGTAGTATAAGTAGGACTAGCGGGAGGTACCAAGAGACCCAGTACTTC; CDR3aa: CASSISRTSGRYQETQYF
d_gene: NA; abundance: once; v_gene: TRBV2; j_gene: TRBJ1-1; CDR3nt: TGTGCCAGCAGCCGAACAGGGTACGCGATGAACACTGAAGCTTTCTTT; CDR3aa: CASSRTGYAMNTEAFF
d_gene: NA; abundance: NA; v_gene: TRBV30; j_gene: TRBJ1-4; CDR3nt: TGTGCCTGGCGGACAGATTCTTGGGAAAAACTGTTTTTT; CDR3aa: CAWRTDSWEKLFF
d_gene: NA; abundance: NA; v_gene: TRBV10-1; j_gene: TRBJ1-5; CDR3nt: TGCGCCAGCCTTGTAGTGGTCCAAGGGGTGGCGACCGCCAATCAGCCCCAGCATTTT; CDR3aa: CASLVVVQGVATANQPQHF
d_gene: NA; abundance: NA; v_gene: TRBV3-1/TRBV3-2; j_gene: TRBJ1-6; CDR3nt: TGTGCCAGCAGCCAAGTATTCGACACCAAATCACCCCTCCACTTT; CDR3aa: CASSQVFDTKSPLHF
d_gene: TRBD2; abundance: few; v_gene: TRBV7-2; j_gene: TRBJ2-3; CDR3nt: TGTGCCAGCAGCTTAGGGGAGGGCCGAAATACGCAGTATTTT; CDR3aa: CASSLGEGRNTQYF
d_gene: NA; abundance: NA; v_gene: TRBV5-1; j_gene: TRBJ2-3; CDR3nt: TGCGCCAGCAGCCACGGAAGGGCGGGAAGCACAGATACGCAGTATTTT; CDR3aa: CASSHGRAGSTDTQYF
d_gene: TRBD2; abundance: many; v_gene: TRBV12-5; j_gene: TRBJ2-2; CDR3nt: TGTGCTAGTGGTTTGAGTCGGTATAGCGGGAGGTCGGGGACCGGGGAGCTGTTTTTT; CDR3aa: CASGLSRYSGRSGTGELFF
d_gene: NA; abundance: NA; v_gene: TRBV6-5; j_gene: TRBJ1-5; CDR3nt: TGTGCCAGCAAAATGCTAGTGGATCAGCCCCAGCATTTT; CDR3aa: CASKMLVDQPQHF
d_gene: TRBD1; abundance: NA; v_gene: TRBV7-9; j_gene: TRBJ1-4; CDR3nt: TGTGCCAGCAGCACGGGACAGGGACGAGGGTTTAATGAAAAACTGTTTTTT; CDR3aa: CASSTGQGRGFNEKLFF
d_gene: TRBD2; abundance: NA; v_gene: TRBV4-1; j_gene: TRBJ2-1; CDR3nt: TGCGCCAGCAGCCGACTGACTAGCGGGAGGGCTCAGGGCAATGAGCAGTTCTTC; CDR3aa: CASSRLTSGRAQGNEQFF
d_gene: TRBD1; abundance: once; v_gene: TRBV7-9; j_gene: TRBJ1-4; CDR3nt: TGTGCCAGCAGCAACCGGGACAGCCATGAAAAACTGTTTTTT; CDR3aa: CASSNRDSHEKLFF